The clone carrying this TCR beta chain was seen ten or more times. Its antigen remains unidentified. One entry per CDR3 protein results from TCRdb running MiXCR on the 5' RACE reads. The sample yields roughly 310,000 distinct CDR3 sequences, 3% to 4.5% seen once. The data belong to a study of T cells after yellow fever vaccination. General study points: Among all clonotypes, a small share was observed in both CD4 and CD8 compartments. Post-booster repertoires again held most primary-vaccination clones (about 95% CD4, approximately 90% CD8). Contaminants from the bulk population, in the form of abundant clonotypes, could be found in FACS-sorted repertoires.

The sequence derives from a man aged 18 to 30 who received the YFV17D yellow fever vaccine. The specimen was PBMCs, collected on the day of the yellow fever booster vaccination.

This CDR3 is CASSLVFQGMNTEAFF. The CDR3 DNA reads TGCGCCAGCAGCTTGGTATTCCAGGGGATGAACACTGAAGCTTTCTTT. J is TRBJ1-1 and V is TRBV5-1, with a tentative D call TRBD1 (6 bases). Trimming took 0 bases from V and 0 from J, leaving 12 bases between them. There are 16 residues in the CDR3. Germline V gene data show CDR1 as SGHRS and CDR2 as YFSETQ.